This TCR beta chain came from a study of STAT5B mutations in CD4+ large granular lymphocyte leukemia. Study-wide points: Higher CD4+ than CD8+ T-LGLL clonality might reflect small sample size.

Generated by immunoSEQ multiplex PCR, the TCRdb table keeps only in-frame clones and is missing some. Of about 31,000 clones in the sample, about 70% are singletons; the top ten hold roughly 2%. About this clone itself: The target antigen is unknown.

This CDR3 spans 13 amino acids. The germline V gene encodes CDR1 SGHVS and CDR2 FQNEAQ. Source material: CD4+ T cells from blood buffy coats. This receptor was taken from a human donor in good health. The rearrangement links TRBV7-8 to TRBJ2-2, with D perhaps TRBD1 (6 bases). In DNA form, the CDR3 reads TGTGCGACCCTAGGGGGTCTGGCCGGGGAGCTGTTTTTT. Protein: CATLGGLAGELFF.